This T cell receptor beta chain originates from a study of patients and donors after allogeneic stem cell transplantation (dated by TCRdb to 2020 to 2021). This clonotype was counted between two and nine times. This receptor's antigen is unknown. Base qualities are missing; no much larger clone stands one base away. Trimming at the junction amounts to 8 bases on V and 0 bases on J, and the germline ends lie 11 bases apart. Sequences SNHLY (CDR1) and FYNNEI (CDR2) are obtained from the germline V gene. Including the terminal cysteine and phenylalanine, the CDR3 comprises 14 residues. This entry keeps only the CDR3 DNA: 42 bases, framed from base 1. Library preparation employed RT-PCR. TCRdb records NextSeq 550 as the sequencer. Starting from the raw public reads, TCRdb applied fastp trimming at Q25, assembled clones with MiXCR and retained in-frame beta chains. CDR3 protein duplicates are merged, each entry listing the most common genes and DNA. The sample profile shows about 230,000 distinct CDR3 sequences; 14% of them were found once. In total, the top ten clones hold 11% of the sample.

What was sequenced was blood, either unsorted or a sorted T cell fraction (not recorded which). The V gene is TRBV2 and the J gene is TRBJ1-5, with the D segment identity uncertain. The clonotype comes from a human donor who was either an allogeneic HSCT recipient or a stem cell or donor lymphocyte infusion donor (not recorded which). It is not recorded whose cells these are; they may come from a transplant donor. The sequenced DNA is TGTGCCAGCCCTGGAGATTATAGCAATCAGCCCCAGCATTTT. It translates to CASPGDYSNQPQHF.